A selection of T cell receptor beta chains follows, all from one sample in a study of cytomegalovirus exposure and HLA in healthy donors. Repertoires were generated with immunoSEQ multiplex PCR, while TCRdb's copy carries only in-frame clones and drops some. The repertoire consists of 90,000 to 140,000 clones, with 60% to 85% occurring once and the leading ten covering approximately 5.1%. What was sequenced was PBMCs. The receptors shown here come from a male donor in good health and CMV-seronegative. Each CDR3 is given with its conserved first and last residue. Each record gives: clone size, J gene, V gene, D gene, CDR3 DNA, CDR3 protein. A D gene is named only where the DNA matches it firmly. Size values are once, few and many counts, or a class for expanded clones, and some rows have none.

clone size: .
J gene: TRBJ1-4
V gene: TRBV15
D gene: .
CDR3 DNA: TGTGCCACCAGCATAGACGGAGGAGCTAATGAAAAACTGTTTTTT
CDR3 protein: CATSIDGGANEKLFF

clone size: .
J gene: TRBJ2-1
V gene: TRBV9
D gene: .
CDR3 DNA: TGTGCCAGCAGCGTAGGCAGGGAGCAGTTCTTC
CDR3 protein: CASSVGREQFF

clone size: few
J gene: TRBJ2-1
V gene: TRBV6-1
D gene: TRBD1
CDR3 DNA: TGTGCCAGCAGAGGCGACAGGGTATACAATGAGCAGTTCTTC
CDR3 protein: CASRGDRVYNEQFF

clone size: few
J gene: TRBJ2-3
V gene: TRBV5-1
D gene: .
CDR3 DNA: TGCGCCAGCAGCATCGGGACTTCCTCTAGCACAGATACGCAGTATTTT
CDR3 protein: CASSIGTSSSTDTQYF

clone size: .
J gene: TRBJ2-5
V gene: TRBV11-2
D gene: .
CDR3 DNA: TGTGCCAGCAGCCCCCCGGCGGGTCTAACCCAGTACTTC
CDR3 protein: CASSPPAGLTQYF

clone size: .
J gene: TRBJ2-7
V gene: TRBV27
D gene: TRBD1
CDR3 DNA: TGTGCCAGCAGTTCGGGTACAGGGGGCGCCTCCTACGAGCAGTACTTC
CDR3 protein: CASSSGTGGASYEQYF

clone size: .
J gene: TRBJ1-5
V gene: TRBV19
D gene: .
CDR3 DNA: TGTGCCAGTAGTAGTGACACTTTTCATAGCAATCAGCCCCAGCATTTT
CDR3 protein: CASSSDTFHSNQPQHF

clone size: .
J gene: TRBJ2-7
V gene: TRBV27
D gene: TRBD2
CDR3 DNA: TGTGCCAGCAGTTCCCCAGCGGGAGGAGTTTACGAGCAGTACTTC
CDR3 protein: CASSSPAGGVYEQYF

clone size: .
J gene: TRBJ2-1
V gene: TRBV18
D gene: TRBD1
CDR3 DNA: TGTGCCAGCTCCTCGCCGAACAGGGGGCATCGCTACAATGAGCAGTTCTTC
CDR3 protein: CASSSPNRGHRYNEQFF

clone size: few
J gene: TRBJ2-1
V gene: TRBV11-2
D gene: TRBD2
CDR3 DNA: TGTGCCAGCAGCTCCCGGGGGGGGAATGAGCAGTTCTTC
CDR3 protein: CASSSRGGNEQFF

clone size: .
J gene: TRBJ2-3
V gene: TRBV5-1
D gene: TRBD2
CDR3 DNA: TGCGCCAGCAGCTTGGAACTAGCGGGAGTCGATACGCAGTATTTT
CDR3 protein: CASSLELAGVDTQYF

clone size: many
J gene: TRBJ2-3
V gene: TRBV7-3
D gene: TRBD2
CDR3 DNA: TGTGCCAGCAGTACGGGACTAGCGGGAATCACAGATACGCAGTATTTT
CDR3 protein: CASSTGLAGITDTQYF

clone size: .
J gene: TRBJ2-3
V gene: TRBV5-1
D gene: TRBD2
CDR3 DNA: TGCGCCAGTTCGGTCGGGGGGAGCACAGATACGCAGTATTTT
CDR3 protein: CASSVGGSTDTQYF

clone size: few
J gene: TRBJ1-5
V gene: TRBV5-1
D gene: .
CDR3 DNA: TGCGCCAGCAGCTTCCGGCAGCCCCAGCATTTT
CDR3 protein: CASSFRQPQHF

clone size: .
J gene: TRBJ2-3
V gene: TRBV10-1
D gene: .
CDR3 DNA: TGCGCCAGCAGTGAGTCGGGGGCAGGTGGCCCAGATACGCAGTATTTT
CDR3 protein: CASSESGAGGPDTQYF

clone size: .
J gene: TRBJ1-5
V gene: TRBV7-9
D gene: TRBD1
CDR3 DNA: TGTGCCAGCAGCTGGGGACAGGGAAGCAATCAGCCCCAGCATTTT
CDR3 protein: CASSWGQGSNQPQHF

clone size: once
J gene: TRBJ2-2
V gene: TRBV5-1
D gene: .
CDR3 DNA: TGCGCCAGCAGCTTGGTGGGGGGGCGAACCGGGGAGCTGTTTTTT
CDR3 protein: CASSLVGGRTGELFF

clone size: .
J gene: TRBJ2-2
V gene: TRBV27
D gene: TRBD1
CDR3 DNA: TGTGCCAGCAGTTTATCTGGACAGGCGAACACCGGGGAGCTGTTTTTT
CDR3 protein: CASSLSGQANTGELFF

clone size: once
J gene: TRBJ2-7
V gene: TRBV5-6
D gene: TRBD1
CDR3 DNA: TGTGCCAGCAGCTTGCAGTCAGGATATGGACAGGGGGGGTACGAGCAGTACTTC
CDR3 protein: CASSLQSGYGQGGYEQYF

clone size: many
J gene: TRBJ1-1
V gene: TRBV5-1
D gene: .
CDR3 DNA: TGCGCCAGCAGCTTCAAAACGGACACTGAAGCTTTCTTT
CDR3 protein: CASSFKTDTEAFF

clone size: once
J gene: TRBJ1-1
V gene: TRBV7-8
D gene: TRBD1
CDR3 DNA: TGTGCCAGCAGCTCCGGACAGGCCGGAGGGGAAGCTTTCTTT
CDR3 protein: CASSSGQAGGEAFF

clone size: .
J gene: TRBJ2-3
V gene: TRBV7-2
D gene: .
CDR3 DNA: TGTGCCAGCAGTCGACCCGGGACAGATACGCAGTATTTT
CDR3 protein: CASSRPGTDTQYF

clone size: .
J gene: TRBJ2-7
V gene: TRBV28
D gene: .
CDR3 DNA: TGTGCCAGCAGGCCCGGACAGACCTACGAGCAGTACTTC
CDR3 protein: CASRPGQTYEQYF

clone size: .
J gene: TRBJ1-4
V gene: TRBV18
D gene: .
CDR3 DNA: TGTGCCAGCTCAGGGACTGCGAATCTTAATGAAAAACTGTTTTTT
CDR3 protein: CASSGTANLNEKLFF

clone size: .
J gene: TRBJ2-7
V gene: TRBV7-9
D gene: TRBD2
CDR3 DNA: TGTTCCAGCAGCTTTTCGGCGGGAGGGCCAACTCACGAGCAGTACTTC
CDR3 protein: CSSSFSAGGPTHEQYF

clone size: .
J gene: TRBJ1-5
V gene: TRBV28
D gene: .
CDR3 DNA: TGTGCCAGCAGTTTATTGGGCAGGGGCGGTCAGCCCCAGCATTTT
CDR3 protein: CASSLLGRGGQPQHF

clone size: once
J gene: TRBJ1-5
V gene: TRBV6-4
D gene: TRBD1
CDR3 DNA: TGTGCCAGCAGTGAGACAGGGGGGCAGCCCCAGCATTTT
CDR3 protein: CASSETGGQPQHF

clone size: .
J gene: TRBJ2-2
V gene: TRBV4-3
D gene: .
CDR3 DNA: TGCGTCAGCAGCCGGGGCCGTTTGAACACCGGGGAGCTGTTTTTT
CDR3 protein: CVSSRGRLNTGELFF

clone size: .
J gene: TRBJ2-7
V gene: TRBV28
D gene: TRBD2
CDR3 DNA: TGTGCCAGCAGTTCTCCAGCTAGCGGGCTTGTTCGGCTGTACTTC
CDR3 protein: CASSSPASGLVRLYF

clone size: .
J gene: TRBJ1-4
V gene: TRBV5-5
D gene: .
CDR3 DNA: TGTGCCAGCAGCTGGGGGGTGAGGGGCACTAATGAAAAACTGTTTTTT
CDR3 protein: CASSWGVRGTNEKLFF

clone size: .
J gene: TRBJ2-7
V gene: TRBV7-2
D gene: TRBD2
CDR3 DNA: TGTGCCAGCAGCTTTAGCGGGATTCCCTACGAGCAGTACTTC
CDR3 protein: CASSFSGIPYEQYF

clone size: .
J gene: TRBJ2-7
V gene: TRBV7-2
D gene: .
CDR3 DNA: TGTGCCAGCAGCCCCCTTGCTGGAGGGACCTACGAGCAGTACTTC
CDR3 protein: CASSPLAGGTYEQYF

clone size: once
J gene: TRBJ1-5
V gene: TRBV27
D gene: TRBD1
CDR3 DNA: TGTGCCAGCAGTCCATCAACAGGGGAGTTCAATCAGCCCCAGCATTTT
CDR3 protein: CASSPSTGEFNQPQHF

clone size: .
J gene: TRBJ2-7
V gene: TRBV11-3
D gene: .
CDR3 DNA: TGTGCCAGCAGGCCGACAGGAAATACCCCCGGCGAGCAGTACTTC
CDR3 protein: CASRPTGNTPGEQYF

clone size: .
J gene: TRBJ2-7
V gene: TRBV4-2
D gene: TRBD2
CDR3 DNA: TGTGCCAGCAGCCAAGTAGGGACTAGCGGCTCCTACGAGCAGTACTTC
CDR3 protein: CASSQVGTSGSYEQYF

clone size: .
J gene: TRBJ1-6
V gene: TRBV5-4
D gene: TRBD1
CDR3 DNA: TGTGCCAGCAGCCGTGGTGGGACAGGGGATTCACCCCTCCACTTT
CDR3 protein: CASSRGGTGDSPLHF

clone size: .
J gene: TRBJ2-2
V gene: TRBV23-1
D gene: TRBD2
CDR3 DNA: TGCGCCAGCAGTCAACGGCGGCTAGCGGGTTTTCTTACCGGGGAGCTGTTTTTT
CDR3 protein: CASSQRRLAGFLTGELFF

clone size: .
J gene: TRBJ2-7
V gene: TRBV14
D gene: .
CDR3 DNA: TGTGCCAGCAGCCTACGAACCCAGGGGCTGAGAAGCGAGCAGTACTTC
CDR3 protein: CASSLRTQGLRSEQYF

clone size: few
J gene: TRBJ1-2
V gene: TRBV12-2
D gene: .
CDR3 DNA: TGTGCAAGTCGCTTAAGGAGCCATGGCTACACCTTC
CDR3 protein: CASRLRSHGYTF

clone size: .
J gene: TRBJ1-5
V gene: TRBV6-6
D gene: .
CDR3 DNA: TGTGCCAGCAGTTATCGGGGGGTGCATCAGCCCCAGCATTTT
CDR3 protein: CASSYRGVHQPQHF

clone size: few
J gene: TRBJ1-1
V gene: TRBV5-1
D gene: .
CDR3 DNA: TGCGCCAGCAGCTTGGAGCTTCCGAACACTGAAGCTTTCTTT
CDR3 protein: CASSLELPNTEAFF

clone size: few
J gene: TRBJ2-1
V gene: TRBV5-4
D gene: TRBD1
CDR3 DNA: TGTGCCAGCAGCCTCGTTTTAAGGACAGGGACTTACAATGAGCAGTTCTTC
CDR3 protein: CASSLVLRTGTYNEQFF

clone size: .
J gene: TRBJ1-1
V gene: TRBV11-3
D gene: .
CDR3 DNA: TGTGCCAGCAGCTCCTTGGACTCGAACACTGAAGCTTTCTTT
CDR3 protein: CASSSLDSNTEAFF

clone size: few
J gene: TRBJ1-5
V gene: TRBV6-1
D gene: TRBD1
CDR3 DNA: TGTGCCAGCAGCGGATATACAGGGGGCGTTCAGCCCCAGCATTTT
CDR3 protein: CASSGYTGGVQPQHF

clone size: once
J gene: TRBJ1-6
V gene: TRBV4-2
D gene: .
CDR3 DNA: TGTGCCAGCAGCCAAGAAGGACAGATCGGTAATTCACCCCTCCACTTT
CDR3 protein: CASSQEGQIGNSPLHF

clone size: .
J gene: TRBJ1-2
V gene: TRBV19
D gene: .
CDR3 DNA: TGTGCCAGTAGCCCCCGCTACCAAGGGACACCCTATGGCTACACCTTC
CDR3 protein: CASSPRYQGTPYGYTF

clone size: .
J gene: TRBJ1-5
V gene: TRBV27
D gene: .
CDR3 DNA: TGTGCCAGCAGTTTAGGGGGGTATAGCAATCAGCCCCAGCATTTT
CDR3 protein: CASSLGGYSNQPQHF

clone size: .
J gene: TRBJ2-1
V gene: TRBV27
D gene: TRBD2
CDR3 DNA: TGTGCCAGCAGTTTAATGCTAGCGGCCTACAATGAGCAGTTCTTC
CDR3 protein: CASSLMLAAYNEQFF

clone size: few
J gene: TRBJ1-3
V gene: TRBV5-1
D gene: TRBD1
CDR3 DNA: TGCGCCAGCAGCGTACAGGGGACTGGAAACACCATATATTTT
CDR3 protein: CASSVQGTGNTIYF

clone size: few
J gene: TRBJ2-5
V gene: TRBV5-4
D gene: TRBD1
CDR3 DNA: TGTGCCAGCAGCTCCGGACAGGTAGAGACCCAGTACTTC
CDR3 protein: CASSSGQVETQYF

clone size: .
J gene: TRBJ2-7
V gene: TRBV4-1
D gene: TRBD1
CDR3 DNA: TGCGCCAGCAGCCAGCGTGGACAGGGGGTCGCCTACGAGCAGTACTTC
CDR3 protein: CASSQRGQGVAYEQYF

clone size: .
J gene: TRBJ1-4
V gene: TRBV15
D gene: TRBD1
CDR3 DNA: TGTGCCACCAAGAGGACAGGGGAACGCAAACTGTTTTTT
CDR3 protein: CATKRTGERKLFF

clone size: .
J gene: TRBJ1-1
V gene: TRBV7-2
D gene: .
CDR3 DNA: TGTGCCAGCAGCTTAGGGGAGGGGGTAGGGACAGCTTTCTTT
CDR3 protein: CASSLGEGVGTAFF

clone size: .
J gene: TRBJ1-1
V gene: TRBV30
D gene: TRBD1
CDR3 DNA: TGTGCCTGGAGCTTAGGACAGGGAATAAGGGCTGAAGCTTTCTTT
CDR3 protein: CAWSLGQGIRAEAFF

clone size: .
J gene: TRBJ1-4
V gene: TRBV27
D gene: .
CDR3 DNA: TGTGCCAGCAGTCCGACCGGCGGGGCTATAAATGAAAAACTGTTTTTT
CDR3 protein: CASSPTGGAINEKLFF